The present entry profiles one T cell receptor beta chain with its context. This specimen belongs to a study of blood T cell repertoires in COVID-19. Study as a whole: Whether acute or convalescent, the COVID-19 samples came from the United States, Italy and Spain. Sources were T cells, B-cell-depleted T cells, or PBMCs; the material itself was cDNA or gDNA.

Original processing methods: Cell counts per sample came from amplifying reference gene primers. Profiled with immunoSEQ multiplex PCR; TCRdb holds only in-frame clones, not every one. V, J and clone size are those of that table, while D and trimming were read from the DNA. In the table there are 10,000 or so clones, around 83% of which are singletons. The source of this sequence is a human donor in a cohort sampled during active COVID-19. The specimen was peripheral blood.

The CDR3, as DNA: TGTGCCAGCCAGATAGCGGGAAGCACAGATACGCAGTATTTT. It specifies CASQIAGSTDTQYF. This chain links TRBV7-2 with TRBJ2-3, with 8 bases lining up with TRBD2. The CDR3 covers 14 residues. Germline assignment: CDR1 SGHTA and CDR2 FQGNSA. The trim removed 8 bases at V and 0 bases at J, leaving 4 bases unmatched.